This TCR beta chain was sequenced for a study of cytomegalovirus exposure and HLA in healthy donors. Study information: Roughly 80% of a few hundred genotyped donors fell in the Caucasian-associated ancestry cluster.

Concerning this clone: Its cognate antigen is unknown.

The PCR ran on 60 Vbeta and 13 Jbeta primers. Only in-frame clones appear in the TCRdb table, and some are missing; sequencing was by immunoSEQ multiplex PCR. The sample table includes about 210,000 clones. General study results and limits: TCR beta sequences numbering 16,951 were associated with HLA alleles at 0.05 false discovery rate in a later analysis.

The origin of this receptor is a woman in her twenties or thirties in good health and CMV-seropositive. The sample taken for sequencing was PBMCs.

CDR3 bases: TGTGCCAGCAGCCAACCGGGACAGAGAAACTATGGCTACACCTTC. It encodes CASSQPGQRNYGYTF. The genes are TRBV4-2 and TRBJ1-2, with 7 positions matching TRBD1. V lost 2 bases, J lost 2 bases, and 5 bases stayed unmatched. CDR3 length equals 15 residues. CDR1 is LGHNA, CDR2 YNFKEQ, per germline.